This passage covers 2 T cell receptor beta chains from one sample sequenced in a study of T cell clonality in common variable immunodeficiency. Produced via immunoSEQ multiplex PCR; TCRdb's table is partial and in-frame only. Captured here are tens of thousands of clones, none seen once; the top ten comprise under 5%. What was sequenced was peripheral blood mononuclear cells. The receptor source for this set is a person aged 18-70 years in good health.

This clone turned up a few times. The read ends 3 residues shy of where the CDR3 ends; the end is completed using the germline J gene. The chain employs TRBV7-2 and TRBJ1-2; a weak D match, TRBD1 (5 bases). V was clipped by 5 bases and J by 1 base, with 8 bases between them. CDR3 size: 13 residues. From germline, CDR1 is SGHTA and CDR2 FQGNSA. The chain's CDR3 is CASSPGINYGYTF. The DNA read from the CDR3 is TGTGCCAGCAGCCCAGGGATTAACTATGGC.

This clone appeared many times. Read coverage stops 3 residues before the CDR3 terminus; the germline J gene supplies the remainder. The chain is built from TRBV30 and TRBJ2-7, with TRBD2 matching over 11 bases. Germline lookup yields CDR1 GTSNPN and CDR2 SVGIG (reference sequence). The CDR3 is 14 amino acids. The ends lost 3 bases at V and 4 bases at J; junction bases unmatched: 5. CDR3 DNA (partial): TGTGCCTGGAGGGGTGGGACTAGCGGTTACGAG. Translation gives CAWRGGTSGYE. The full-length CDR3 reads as CAWRGGTSGYEQYF.